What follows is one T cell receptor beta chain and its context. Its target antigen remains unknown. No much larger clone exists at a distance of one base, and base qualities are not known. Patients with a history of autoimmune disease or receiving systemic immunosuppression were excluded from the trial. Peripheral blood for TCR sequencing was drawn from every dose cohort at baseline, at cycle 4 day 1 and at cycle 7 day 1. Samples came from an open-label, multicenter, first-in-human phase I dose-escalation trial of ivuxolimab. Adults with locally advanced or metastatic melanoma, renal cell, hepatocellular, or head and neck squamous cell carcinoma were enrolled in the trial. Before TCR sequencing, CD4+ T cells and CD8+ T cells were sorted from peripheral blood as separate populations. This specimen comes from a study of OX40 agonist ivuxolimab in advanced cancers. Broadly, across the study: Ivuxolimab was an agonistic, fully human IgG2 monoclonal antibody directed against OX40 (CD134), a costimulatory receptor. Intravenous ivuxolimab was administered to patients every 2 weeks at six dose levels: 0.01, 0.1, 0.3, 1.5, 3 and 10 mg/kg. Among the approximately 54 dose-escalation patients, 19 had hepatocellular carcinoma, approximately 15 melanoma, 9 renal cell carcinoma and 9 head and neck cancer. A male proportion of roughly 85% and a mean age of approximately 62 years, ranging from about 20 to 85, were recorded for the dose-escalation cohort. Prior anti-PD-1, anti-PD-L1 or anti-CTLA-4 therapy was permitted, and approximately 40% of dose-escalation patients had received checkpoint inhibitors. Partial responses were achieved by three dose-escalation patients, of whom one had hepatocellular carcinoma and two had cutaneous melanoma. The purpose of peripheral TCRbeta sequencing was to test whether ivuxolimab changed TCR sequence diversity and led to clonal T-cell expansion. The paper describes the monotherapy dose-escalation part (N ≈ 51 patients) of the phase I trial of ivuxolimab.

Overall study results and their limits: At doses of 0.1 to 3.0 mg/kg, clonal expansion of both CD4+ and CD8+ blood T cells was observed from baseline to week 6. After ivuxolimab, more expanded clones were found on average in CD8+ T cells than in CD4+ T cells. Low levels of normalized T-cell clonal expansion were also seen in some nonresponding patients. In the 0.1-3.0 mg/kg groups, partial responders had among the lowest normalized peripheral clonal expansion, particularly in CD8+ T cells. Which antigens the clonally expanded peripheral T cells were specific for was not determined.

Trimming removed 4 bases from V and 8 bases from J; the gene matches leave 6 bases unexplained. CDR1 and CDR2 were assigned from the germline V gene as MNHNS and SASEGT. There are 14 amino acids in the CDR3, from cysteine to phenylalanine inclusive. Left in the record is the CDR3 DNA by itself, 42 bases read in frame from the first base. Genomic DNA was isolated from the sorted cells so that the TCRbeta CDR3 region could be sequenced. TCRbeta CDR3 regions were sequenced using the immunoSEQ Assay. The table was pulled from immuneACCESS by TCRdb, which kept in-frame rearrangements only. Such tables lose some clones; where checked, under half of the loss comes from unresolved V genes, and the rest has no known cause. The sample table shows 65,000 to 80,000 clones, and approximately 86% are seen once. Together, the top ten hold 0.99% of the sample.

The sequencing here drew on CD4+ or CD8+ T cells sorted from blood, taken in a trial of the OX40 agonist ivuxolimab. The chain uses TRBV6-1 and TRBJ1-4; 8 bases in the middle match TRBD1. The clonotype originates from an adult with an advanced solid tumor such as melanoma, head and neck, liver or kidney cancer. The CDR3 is CASSARGQGEKLFF. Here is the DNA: TGTGCCAGCAGTGCCAGGGGGCAGGGGGAAAAACTGTTTTTT.